The source of this T cell receptor (beta chain) is a study of blood T cell repertoires in COVID-19. Overall study context: T cells, B-cell-depleted T cells, or PBMCs provided the cDNA or gDNA that served as material.

There are 13 residues in the CDR3. The junction had 3 bases not matched to a gene; V was cut back by 3 bases and J by 5 bases. Method: immunoSEQ multiplex PCR; TCRdb's copy keeps in-frame clones and lacks some. The repertoire holds roughly 78,000 clones, 86% seen once, with more than 1.5% in the top ten. What was sequenced was peripheral blood. The sequence derives from an older woman with acute or convalescent COVID-19. The rearrangement links TRBV12-3 or TRBV12-4 to TRBJ2-5; 7 positions match TRBD2. The CDR3 sequence is CASSFRTSETQYF. CDR3 nucleotide sequence: TGTGCCAGCAGTTTCAGGACTAGTGAGACCCAGTACTTC.